Listed below are T cell receptor beta chains from one sample, sequenced in a study of blood T cell repertoires in COVID-19. Sequenced by immunoSEQ multiplex PCR; TCRdb stores in-frame clones only, minus some. The repertoire has about 500,000 clones, approximately 86% of them found once; the top ten carry around 0.64%. The sample was PBMCs or T cells enriched from blood (not recorded which). All receptors derive from a woman aged 18-29 years who had recovered from COVID-19. CDR3s include the opening cysteine and the closing phenylalanine or tryptophan. A D gene is named only where the DNA matches it firmly. The size field is filled for only some rows; it gives once, few, many or a size class.

TRBV19	TRBJ1-2	.	.	CASSNPGRSTF	TGTGCCAGTAGTAACCCCGGAAGGAGCACCTTC
TRBV18	TRBJ2-5	TRBD1	.	CASSPDRVDGTQYF	TGTGCCAGCTCCCCGGACAGGGTCGATGGTACCCAGTACTTC
TRBV12-5	TRBJ1-1	TRBD1	few	CASGFPGQLNTEAFF	TGTGCTAGTGGTTTCCCGGGACAGCTGAACACTGAAGCTTTCTTT
TRBV4-1	TRBJ2-5	.	once	CASSQERTEGETQYF	TGCGCCAGCAGCCAAGAACGGACAGAAGGGGAGACCCAGTACTTC
TRBV30	TRBJ2-7	TRBD1	few	CAWSKSLTGGEQYF	TGTGCCTGGAGTAAATCCCTTACAGGGGGAGAGCAGTACTTC
TRBV12-3/TRBV12-4	TRBJ2-1	.	.	CASSFVEMNEQFF	TGTGCCAGCAGTTTCGTAGAAATGAATGAGCAGTTCTTC
TRBV18	TRBJ1-2	.	.	CASSPGPEDGYTF	TGTGCCAGCTCACCTGGACCGGAGGATGGCTACACCTTC
TRBV2	TRBJ2-3	TRBD2	.	CASSEERGGTYTQYF	TGTGCCAGCAGTGAAGAGCGGGGGGGCACGTATACGCAGTATTTT
TRBV2	TRBJ1-6	.	few	CASSDENSPLHF	TGTGCCAGCAGTGATGAGAATTCACCCCTCCACTTT
TRBV14	TRBJ1-1	.	.	CASSLVNTEAFF	TGTGCCAGCAGCCTAGTTAACACTGAAGCTTTCTTT
TRBV6-5	TRBJ2-3	TRBD2	.	CASSLAGVTDTQYF	TGTGCCAGCAGTCTAGCGGGGGTAACAGATACGCAGTATTTT
TRBV15	TRBJ2-6	.	.	CATSRGLSRQARSGANVLTF	TGTGCCACCAGCAGGGGCCTTTCTAGACAGGCCCGCTCTGGGGCCAACGTCCTGACTTTC
TRBV13	TRBJ2-5	TRBD2	.	CASSLASGTQETQYF	TGTGCCAGCAGCTTGGCTAGCGGGACACAAGAGACCCAGTACTTC
TRBV9	TRBJ1-3	.	.	CASSVQGFGNTIYF	TGTGCCAGCAGCGTACAGGGTTTCGGAAACACCATATATTTT